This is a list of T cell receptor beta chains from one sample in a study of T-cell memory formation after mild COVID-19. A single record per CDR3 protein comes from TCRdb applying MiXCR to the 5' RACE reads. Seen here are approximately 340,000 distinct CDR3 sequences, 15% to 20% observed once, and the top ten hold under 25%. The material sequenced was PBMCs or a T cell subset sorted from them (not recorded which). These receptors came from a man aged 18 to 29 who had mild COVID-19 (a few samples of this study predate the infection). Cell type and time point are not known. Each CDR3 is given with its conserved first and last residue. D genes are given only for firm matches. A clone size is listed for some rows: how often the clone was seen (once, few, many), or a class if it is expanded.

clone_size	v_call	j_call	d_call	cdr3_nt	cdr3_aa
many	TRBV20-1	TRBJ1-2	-	TGCAGTGCTAGAAAATTGGAGGTGGGGGACTATGGCTACACCTTC	CSARKLEVGDYGYTF
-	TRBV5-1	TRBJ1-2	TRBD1	TGCGCCAGCAGCGGAGGCCGGACAGGGGGCCATGGCTACACCTTC	CASSGGRTGGHGYTF
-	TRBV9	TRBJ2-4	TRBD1	TGTGCCAGCAGCGCACAGGGGAAGGCCAAAAACATTCAGTACTTC	CASSAQGKAKNIQYF
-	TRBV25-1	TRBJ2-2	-	TGTGCCAGCAGCGAGGGACTGACCATCTTCTCGAACACCGGGGAGCTGTTTTTT	CASSEGLTIFSNTGELFF
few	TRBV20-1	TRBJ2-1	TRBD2	TGCAGTGCACTTGGACTAGACTCCTACAATGAGCAGTTCTTC	CSALGLDSYNEQFF
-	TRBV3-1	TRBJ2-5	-	TGTGCCAGCAGCCAAGATGCGGGACAGCAAGAGACCCAGTACTTC	CASSQDAGQQETQYF
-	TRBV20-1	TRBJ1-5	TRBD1	TGCAGTGCAGATAACAGGGGCCAGCCCCAGCATTTT	CSADNRGQPQHF
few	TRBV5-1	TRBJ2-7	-	TGCGCCAGCAGCTTGGTTAATGGTCCCCCGGGCGACGAGCAGTACTTC	CASSLVNGPPGDEQYF
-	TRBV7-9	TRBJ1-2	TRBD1	TGTGCCAGCAGCTTAGGTGGGCAGGGGGCGATCTATGGCTACACCTTC	CASSLGGQGAIYGYTF
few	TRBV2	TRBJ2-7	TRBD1	TGTGCCAGCAAGGAGGACAGGGAGTACTTC	CASKEDREYF
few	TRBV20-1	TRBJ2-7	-	TGCAGTGCTAGCTCGGGGTATCCGGACTACGAGCAGTACTTC	CSASSGYPDYEQYF
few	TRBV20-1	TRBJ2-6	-	TGCAGTGCTGGTATGCCCGGGCCTGGGGCCAACGTCCTGACTTTC	CSAGMPGPGANVLTF
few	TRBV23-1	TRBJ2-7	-	TGCGCCAGCAGTCAATCGTATCAGGCAGGTCACCTCTACGAGCAGTACTTC	CASSQSYQAGHLYEQYF
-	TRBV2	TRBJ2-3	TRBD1	TGTGCCAGGACGACAGGGGGACCAGATACGCAGTATTTT	CARTTGGPDTQYF